The text below deals with one TCR beta chain. Source study methods: Reference gene primer amplification gave nucleated cell count estimates. Generated by immunoSEQ multiplex PCR, the TCRdb table keeps only in-frame clones and is missing some. That table furnishes V, J and clone size, whereas the DNA furnished D and trimming. The sample lists under 250,000 clones; over 75% were seen once. The source of the sample is a study of blood T cell repertoires in COVID-19. The CDR3 spans 15 residues. V shed 7 bases and J 0 bases; nucleotides not matched to a gene: 6. CDR1 is SGHTA, CDR2 FQGNSA, per germline. Everyone who took part was roughly 18 to 89 years old, and they came from 24 US areas. Clinical history reported by participants formed the basis on which cohorts were assigned.

The receptor was derived from a woman in her forties or fifties with acute COVID-19. J is TRBJ2-1 and V is TRBV7-2; 7 bases line up with TRBD1. The sequenced material came from PBMCs or T cells enriched from blood (not recorded which). CDR3 bases: TGTGCCAGCACCCAGGACAGGAGCTCCTACAATGAGCAGTTCTTC. This translates into CASTQDRSSYNEQFF.